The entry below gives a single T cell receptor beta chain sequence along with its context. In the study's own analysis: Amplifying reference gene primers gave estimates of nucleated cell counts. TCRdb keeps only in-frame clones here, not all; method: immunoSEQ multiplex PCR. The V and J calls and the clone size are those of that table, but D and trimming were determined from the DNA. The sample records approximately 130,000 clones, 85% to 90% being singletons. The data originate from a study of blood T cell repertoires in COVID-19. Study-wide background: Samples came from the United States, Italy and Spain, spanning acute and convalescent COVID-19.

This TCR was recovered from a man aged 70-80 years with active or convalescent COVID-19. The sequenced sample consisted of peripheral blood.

This chain's CDR3 is CASSLRASGLNEQFF. Here the CDR3 DNA reads TGTGCCAGCAGCCTCAGGGCTAGCGGGTTGAATGAGCAGTTCTTC. V and J are TRBV11-3 and TRBJ2-1; 8 bases agree with TRBD2. This CDR3 region has 15 residues. Germline lookup yields CDR1 SGHNT and CDR2 YENEEA. V was pared by 5 bases and J by 7 bases, with 10 bases of the junction left unmatched.